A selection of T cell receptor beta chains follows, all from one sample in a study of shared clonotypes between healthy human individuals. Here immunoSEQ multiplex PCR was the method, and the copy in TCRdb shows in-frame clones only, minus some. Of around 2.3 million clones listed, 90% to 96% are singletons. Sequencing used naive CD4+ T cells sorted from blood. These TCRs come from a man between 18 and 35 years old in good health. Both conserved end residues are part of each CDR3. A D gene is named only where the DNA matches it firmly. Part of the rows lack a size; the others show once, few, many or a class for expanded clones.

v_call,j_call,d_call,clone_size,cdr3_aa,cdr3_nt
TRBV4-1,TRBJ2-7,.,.,CASSQGGYYEQYF,TGCGCCAGCAGCCAAGGGGGATACTACGAGCAGTACTTC
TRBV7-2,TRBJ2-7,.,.,CASSLDPQGYEQYF,TGTGCCAGCAGCTTAGACCCACAGGGCTACGAGCAGTACTTC
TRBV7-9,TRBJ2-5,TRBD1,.,CASSSGQGWQETQYF,TGTGCCAGCAGCTCTGGACAGGGTTGGCAAGAGACCCAGTACTTC
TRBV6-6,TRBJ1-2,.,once,CASSSGGYGYTF,TGTGCCAGCAGCTCCGGGGGATATGGCTACACCTTC
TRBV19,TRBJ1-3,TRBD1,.,CASSPGQGALGNTIYF,TGTGCCAGTAGTCCCGGACAGGGGGCATTAGGAAACACCATATATTTT
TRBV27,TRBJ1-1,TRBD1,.,CASRPDRGRASEAFF,TGTGCCAGCAGGCCGGACAGGGGGCGAGCATCTGAAGCTTTCTTT
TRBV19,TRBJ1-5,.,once,CASSIDRQYNQPQHF,TGTGCCAGTAGTATAGATCGACAGTACAATCAGCCCCAGCATTTT
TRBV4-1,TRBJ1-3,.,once,CASSHPGQPVPNTIYF,TGCGCCAGCAGCCACCCGGGACAACCCGTGCCAAACACCATATATTTT
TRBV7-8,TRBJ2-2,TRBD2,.,CASSFPTSGNTGELFF,TGTGCCAGCAGCTTCCCGACTAGCGGGAACACCGGGGAGCTGTTTTTT
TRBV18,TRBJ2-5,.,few,CASSPQETQYF,TGTGCCAGCTCACCGCAAGAGACCCAGTACTTC
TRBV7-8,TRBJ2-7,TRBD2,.,CASSSGGRSSYEQYF,TGTGCCAGCAGCTCAGGCGGGAGGTCTTCCTACGAGCAGTACTTC
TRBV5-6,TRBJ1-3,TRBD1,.,CASSLQGVAIGNTIYF,TGTGCCAGCAGCTTGCAGGGGGTCGCGATTGGAAACACCATATATTTT
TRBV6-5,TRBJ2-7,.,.,CASGLLEQYF,TGTGCCAGCGGCCTCCTAGAGCAGTACTTC
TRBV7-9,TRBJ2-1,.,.,CASSSSGPTSYNEQFF,TGTGCCAGCAGCTCGTCGGGTCCTACCTCCTACAATGAGCAGTTCTTC
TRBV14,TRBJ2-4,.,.,CASSQRKPKNIQYF,TGTGCCAGCAGCCAAAGAAAACCGAAAAACATTCAGTACTTC
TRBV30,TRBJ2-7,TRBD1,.,CAWKLDRYWGEQYF,TGTGCCTGGAAACTGGACAGGTACTGGGGGGAGCAGTACTTC
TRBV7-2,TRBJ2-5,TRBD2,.,CASSLGELAGGETQYF,TGTGCCAGCAGCTTAGGGGAATTAGCGGGAGGAGAGACCCAGTACTTC
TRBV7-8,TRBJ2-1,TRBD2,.,CASSSGLAGRVGEQFF,TGTGCCAGCAGCTCGGGACTAGCGGGACGGGTAGGTGAGCAGTTCTTC
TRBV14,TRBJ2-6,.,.,CASRPSGANVLTF,TGTGCCAGCAGACCCTCTGGGGCCAACGTCCTGACTTTC
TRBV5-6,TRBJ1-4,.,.,CASSFRSVANEKLFF,TGTGCCAGCAGCTTTCGGTCTGTCGCTAATGAAAAACTGTTTTTT
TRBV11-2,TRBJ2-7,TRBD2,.,CASTRGGYEQYF,TGTGCCAGCACGCGGGGGGGCTACGAGCAGTACTTC
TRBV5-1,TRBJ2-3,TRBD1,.,CASSLWDRGTDTQYF,TGCGCCAGCAGCTTGTGGGACAGAGGCACAGATACGCAGTATTTT
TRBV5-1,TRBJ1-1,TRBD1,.,CASSLGQGNAEAFF,TGCGCCAGCAGCTTGGGACAGGGAAACGCTGAAGCTTTCTTT
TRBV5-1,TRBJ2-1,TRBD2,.,CASTPGTSTVHEQFF,TGCGCCAGCACTCCCGGGACTAGCACAGTCCATGAGCAGTTCTTC
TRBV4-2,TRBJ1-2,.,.,CASSQATSGTSYGYTF,TGTGCCAGCAGCCAAGCCACGTCAGGGACTTCCTATGGCTACACCTTC
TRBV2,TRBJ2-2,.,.,CASSEAVNTGELFF,TGTGCCAGCAGTGAAGCAGTAAACACCGGGGAGCTGTTTTTT
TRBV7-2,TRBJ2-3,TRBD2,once,CASSRSGGSTDTQYF,TGTGCCAGCAGCCGTAGCGGGGGGTCCACAGATACGCAGTATTTT
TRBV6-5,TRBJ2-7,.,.,CASNLPGGVGEQYF,TGTGCCAGCAACCTACCGGGGGGCGTGGGGGAGCAGTACTTC
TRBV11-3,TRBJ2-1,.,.,CASSLVGGCNEQFF,TGTGCCAGCAGCTTAGTGGGCGGGTGCAATGAGCAGTTCTTC
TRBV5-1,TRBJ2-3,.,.,CASSSPRGPGDTQYF,TGCGCCAGCAGCTCCCCCCGCGGGCCCGGGGATACGCAGTATTTT
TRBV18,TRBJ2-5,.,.,CASSPGTPGETQYF,TGTGCCAGCTCACCCGGGACGCCCGGGGAGACCCAGTACTTC
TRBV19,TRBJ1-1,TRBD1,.,CASSITGGSTEAFF,TGTGCCAGTAGTATCACAGGGGGGAGCACTGAAGCTTTCTTT